The TCR beta chain under discussion was sequenced for a study of long-term antiretroviral therapy in people with HIV. Study-level points and caveats: In samples taken after ART, diversity increased but remained below transplant donor control levels. Clonal expansions arising prior to ART prevailed in the repertoire at every time point. When set beside controls, HIV repertoires had CDR3 length ranges that were narrower.

Unmatched junction bases numbered 10, after V lost 1 base and J lost 7 bases. The CDR3 sequence is 16 residues long. Germline-derived CDR1 and CDR2 are SNHLY and FYNNEI. Each HIV participant was treated in the United States. With respect to this clone: Its antigen remains unknown.

Version v3.0 of the immunoSEQ assay ran at survey level. TCRdb's table, derived via immunoSEQ multiplex PCR, lists solely in-frame clones and lacks some. Here the sample spans 15,000 to 20,000 clones, under 85% being singletons. The sample was unsorted PBMCs, taken less than 2.2 years before starting antiretroviral therapy. The TCR sequence derives from a man younger than 40 with HIV. The chain links TRBV2 to TRBJ1-2, with 9 bases identical to TRBD1. The CDR3 DNA follows: TGTGCCAGCAGTGAAGGGACAGGGGCGGCCCTCTCTGGCTACACCTTC. This sequence encodes CASSEGTGAALSGYTF.